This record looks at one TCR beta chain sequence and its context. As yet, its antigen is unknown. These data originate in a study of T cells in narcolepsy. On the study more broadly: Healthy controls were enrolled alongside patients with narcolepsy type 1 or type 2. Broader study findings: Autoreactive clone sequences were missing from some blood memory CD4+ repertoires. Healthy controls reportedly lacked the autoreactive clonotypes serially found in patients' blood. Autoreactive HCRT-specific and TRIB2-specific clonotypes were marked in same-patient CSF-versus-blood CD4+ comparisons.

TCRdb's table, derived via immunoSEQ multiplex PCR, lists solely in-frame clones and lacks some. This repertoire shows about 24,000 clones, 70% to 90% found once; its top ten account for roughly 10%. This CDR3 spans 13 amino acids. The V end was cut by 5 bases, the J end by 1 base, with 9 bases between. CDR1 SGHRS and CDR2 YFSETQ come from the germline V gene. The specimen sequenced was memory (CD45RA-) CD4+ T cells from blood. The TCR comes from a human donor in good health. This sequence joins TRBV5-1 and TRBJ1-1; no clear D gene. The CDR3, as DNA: TGCGCCAGCAGGGGAGTGGGGAACACTGAAGCTTTCTTT. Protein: CASRGVGNTEAFF.